The 5 T cell receptor beta chains presented below share a single source sample, sequenced in a study of cytomegalovirus exposure and HLA in healthy donors. PCR amplification relied on 60 Vbeta primers (plus 13 Jbeta primers). The table came from immunoSEQ multiplex PCR; TCRdb's copy has only in-frame clones and leaves some out. Among about 35,000 clones, 60% to 80% were seen once, and the ten largest hold 7.5% to 8.5%. Specimen: PBMCs. These TCRs come from a woman aged 25 to 39 in good health and CMV-seropositive.

The chain combines TRBV6-5 with TRBJ2-5; D is unclear. Judging by the DNA end, TRBJ2-7 fits better; the J call may be wrong. Germline CDR1 and CDR2: MNHEY and SVGAGI. The CDR3 sequence is 13 residues long. CDR3 protein: CASSYGAGYEQYF. The DNA for the CDR3 is TGTGCCAGCAGTTACGGTGCCGGGTACGAGCAGTACTTC.

The chain joins TRBV6-5 to TRBJ2-1; D may be TRBD1 (6 bases). V lost 8 bases and J lost 3, with 14 bases in between. CDR1 is MNHEY, CDR2 SVGAGI, per germline. The CDR3 runs to 14 residues. The CDR3 spells CASARDTVYNEQFF. The CDR3, as DNA: TGTGCCAGCGCCCGGGACACGGTCTACAATGAGCAGTTCTTC.

This chain links TRBV14 with TRBJ2-1; 7 bases line up with TRBD2. The length of the CDR3 is 16 residues. Germline lookup yields CDR1 SGHDN and CDR2 FVKESK. The trim removed 4 bases at V and 5 bases at J, leaving 11 bases unmatched. The CDR3 loop is CASSRILSGVDNEQFF. The CDR3, as DNA: TGTGCCAGCAGCCGAATCCTCAGCGGGGTCGACAATGAGCAGTTCTTC. The full variable domain, with the rest looked up from reference TRBV14 and TRBJ2-1, is EAGVTQFPSHSVIEKGQTVTLRCDPISGHDNLYWYRRVMGKEIKFLLHFVKESKQDESGMPNNRFLAERTGGTYSTLKVQPAELEDSGVYFCASSRILSGVDNEQFFGPGTRLTVL.

The table lists this clone with a count of one. CDR3 nucleotides: TGTGCCAGTAGGCCAGGGGTGGCCAAAAACATTCAGTACTTC. This translates into CASRPGVAKNIQYF. J is TRBJ2-4 and V is TRBV19; D is possibly TRBD1 (6 bases). Germline CDR1 reads LNHDA; CDR2 reads SQIVND (reference sequence). Between the trimmed V and J ends, which lost 6 bases and 1 base, there was a span of 10 bases. This CDR3 region has 14 residues.

The V gene is TRBV19, the J gene TRBJ1-5; D ambiguous. CDR1 and CDR2 (germline): LNHDA, SQIVND (reference sequence). Trimming left V 8 bases short and J 4 bases short, with 15 bases between. This CDR3 has 14 residues. The DNA for the CDR3 is TGTGCCAGTTGGAGTCACGCAGTTAATCAGCCCCAGCATTTT. Translated: CASWSHAVNQPQHF.